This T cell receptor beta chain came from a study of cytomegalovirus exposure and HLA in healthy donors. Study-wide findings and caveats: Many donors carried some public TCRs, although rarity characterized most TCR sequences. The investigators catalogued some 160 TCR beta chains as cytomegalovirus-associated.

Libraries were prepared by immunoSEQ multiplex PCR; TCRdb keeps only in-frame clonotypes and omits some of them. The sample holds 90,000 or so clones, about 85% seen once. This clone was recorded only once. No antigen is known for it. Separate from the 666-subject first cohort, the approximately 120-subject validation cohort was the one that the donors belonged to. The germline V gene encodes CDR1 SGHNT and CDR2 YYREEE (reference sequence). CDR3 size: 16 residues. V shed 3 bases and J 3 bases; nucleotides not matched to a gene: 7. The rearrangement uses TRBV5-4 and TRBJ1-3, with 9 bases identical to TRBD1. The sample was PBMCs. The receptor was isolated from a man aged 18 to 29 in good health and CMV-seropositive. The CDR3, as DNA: TGTGCCAGCAGCTGGCAACAGGGGGCATATGGAAACACCATATATTTT. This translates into CASSWQQGAYGNTIYF.